The T cell receptor (beta chain) described here comes from a study of long-term antiretroviral therapy in people with HIV. Study-wide background: It was about a decade after the earliest samples that the 2015 immediate-ART recommendation appeared. Study conclusions and caveats: Adherence to ART, viral resistance and therapy changes lacked any data. Narrower CDR3 length ranges marked HIV repertoires relative to controls.

With respect to this clone: The target antigen is unknown.

The authors ran the immunoSEQ assay, v3.0, at survey level. Profiling relied on immunoSEQ multiplex PCR, and the TCRdb table lists in-frame clones only, not all of them. The sample records about 28,000 clones, nearly 95% being singletons. V shed 3 bases and J 0 bases; nucleotides not matched to a gene: 3. The CDR3 length is 14 residues. Germline V CDR1 and CDR2: SGHNT, YYREEE (reference sequence). The chain combines TRBV5-4 with TRBJ2-7, with 7 positions matching TRBD1. The TCR originated in a man in his thirties or forties with HIV. This sample comprised unsorted PBMCs, obtained about 6.6 years after starting antiretroviral therapy. The CDR3 protein is CASSYRDSSYEQYF. In DNA, the CDR3 is TGTGCCAGCAGCTACCGGGACAGCTCCTACGAGCAGTACTTC.